Each of the 20 T cell receptor beta chains below was sequenced from the same sample in a study of Ad26.COV2.S vaccination and SARS-CoV-2 variants. Here immunoSEQ multiplex PCR was the method, and the copy in TCRdb shows in-frame clones only, minus some. The data hold around 350,000 clones, with 70% to 90% observed a single time. As for treatment: roughly 19 received Ad26.COV2.S at low or high dose, single or two shots; about 5 received placebo; per-sample allocation not given. After the first vaccine or placebo injection, samples were drawn on day 63. The specimen was peripheral blood, collected in a trial of Ad26.COV2.S vaccine versus placebo. These receptors were collected from a person aged 18 to 65 who received the Ad26.COV2.S COVID-19 vaccine or a placebo.

The chain is built from TRBV7-8 and TRBJ1-4, with TRBD1 matching over 8 bases. V lost 5 bases and J lost 12; bases outside the gene matches: 11. The CDR3 length is 14 residues. Per the germline V gene, CDR1 is SGHVS and CDR2 is FQNEAQ. The CDR3 spells CASSARGRRSQLFF. The CDR3 DNA sequence: TGTGCCAGCAGCGCCAGGGGGCGCAGAAGCCAACTGTTTTTT. Complete variable domain (other parts from reference TRBV7-8 and TRBJ1-4): GAGVSQSPRYKVAKRGQDVALRCDPISGHVSLFWYQQALGQGPEFLTYFQNEAQLDKSGLPSDRFFAERPEGSVSTLKIQRTQQEDSAVYLCASSARGRRSQLFFGSGTQLSVL.

This chain uses TRBV4-3 with TRBJ2-1; the D is unclear. Per the germline V gene, CDR1 is LGHNA and CDR2 is YSLEER. The CDR3 is 12 amino acids. Trimming pared 1 base from V and 6 bases from J, leaving 4 bases between. The CDR3 DNA sequence: TGCGCCAGCAGCCAAGGTTCCAATGAGCAGTTCTTC. This translates into CASSQGSNEQFF.

This chain uses TRBV29-1 with TRBJ2-1; D is uncertain. Germline values: CDR1 SQVTM, CDR2 ANQGSEA. Trimming pared 8 bases from V and 0 bases from J, leaving 14 bases between. The length of the CDR3 is 14 residues. DNA for the CDR3: TGCAGCCCACGGGTAGCCGCCTCCTACAATGAGCAGTTCTTC. This sequence encodes CSPRVAASYNEQFF.

This rearrangement joins TRBV19 to TRBJ2-2, with 10 bases identical to TRBD2. The CDR3 covers 16 residues. V was pared by 7 bases and J by 0 bases, with 5 bases of the junction left unmatched. Germline-derived CDR1 and CDR2 are LNHDA and SQIVND (reference sequence). In DNA form, the CDR3 reads TGTGCCAGTACTGGGCTAGCGGGAGCGAACACCGGGGAGCTGTTTTTT. It specifies CASTGLAGANTGELFF.

This chain links TRBV5-1 with TRBJ2-3, with a tentative D call TRBD2 (7 bases). This CDR3 has 15 residues. Trimming pared 6 bases from V and 6 bases from J, leaving 20 bases between. Germline V gene lookup returns CDR1 SGHRS and CDR2 YFSETQ. CDR3 coding DNA: TGCGCCAGCAACTTCCGGGGGGCGCAAACGGATACGCAGTATTTT. Protein sequence: CASNFRGAQTDTQYF.

This clone occurred once. The V and J genes are TRBV3-1 (or the pseudogene TRBV3-2) and TRBJ1-6; D gene ambiguous. The V gene's germline CDR1 is LGHDT and CDR2 YNNKEL (reference sequence). The V end lost 0 bases, the J end lost 8 bases, and 11 bases lay between the germline ends. This CDR3 contains 15 residues. CDR3: CASSQEVQGHSPLHF. The DNA of the CDR3 is TGTGCCAGCAGCCAAGAGGTGCAAGGCCATTCACCCCTCCACTTT.

The chain combines TRBV10-1 with TRBJ2-7; TRBD2 is a possible D gene (7 bases). The ends were cut back, 6 bases at V and 2 bases at J, with 14 bases in the middle. The CDR3 is 14 residues long. CDR1 and CDR2 (germline): WNHNN, SYGVQD (reference sequence). The CDR3 coding sequence is TGCGCCAGCAGGCGGGGGCGTGTCCCCTACGAGCAGTACTTC. This codes for CASRRGRVPYEQYF.

The chain links TRBV5-4 to TRBJ1-2; the D is unclear. Trimming took 0 bases from V and 1 from J, leaving 10 bases between them. The germline gives CDR1 SGHNT, CDR2 YYREEE (reference sequence). The CDR3 contains 15 residues. This CDR3 reads CASSLVSDINYGYTF. The CDR3 DNA sequence: TGTGCCAGCAGCTTGGTGTCAGATATTAACTATGGCTACACCTTC.

The V and J genes are TRBV13 and TRBJ1-1, with D unclear. Germline assignment: CDR1 PRHDT and CDR2 FYEKMQ (reference sequence). With 3 bases removed from V and 1 base from J, the gap between germline ends came to 3 bases. The CDR3 length is 12 residues. The CDR3 DNA is TGTGCCAGCAGCTTGGAGAACACTGAAGCTTTCTTT. Translating gives CASSLENTEAFF.

The V gene is TRBV2, the J gene TRBJ2-1; tentatively, D is TRBD1 (5 bases). The CDR3 sequence is 13 residues long. CDR1 is SNHLY and CDR2 is FYNNEI in the germline V gene. V was clipped by 10 bases and J by 6 bases, with 16 bases between them. CDR3 loop: CATQELTPNEQFF. The CDR3 DNA is TGTGCCACACAGGAGTTAACCCCCAATGAGCAGTTCTTC. Full variable domain (rest looked up from reference TRBV2 and TRBJ2-1): EPEVTQTPSHQVTQMGQEVILRCVPISNHLYFYWYRQILGQKVEFLVSFYNNEISEKSEIFDDQFSVERPDGSNFTLKIRSTKLEDSAMYFCATQELTPNEQFFGPGTRLTVL.

The chain uses TRBV7-9 and TRBJ1-1, with D hard to call. This CDR3 is built from 14 residues. The germline CDR1 and CDR2 sequences are SEHNR and FQNEAQ (reference sequence). Trimming removed 1 base at V and 2 bases at J, with 8 bases between. The CDR3 region is CASSLERVNTEAFF. Here the CDR3 DNA reads TGTGCCAGCAGCTTAGAACGGGTTAACACTGAAGCTTTCTTT. The whole variable domain, filled in from reference TRBV7-9 and TRBJ1-1, reads DTGVSQNPRHKITKRGQNVTFRCDPISEHNRLYWYRQTLGQGPEFLTYFQNEAQLEKSRLLSDRFSAERPKGSFSTLEIQRTEQGDSAMYLCASSLERVNTEAFFGQGTRLTVV.

The V and J genes are TRBV24-1 and TRBJ2-1; D might be TRBD2 (5 bases). Germline assignment: CDR1 KGHDR and CDR2 SFDVKD. Between the trimmed V and J ends, which lost 7 bases and 7 bases, there was a span of 7 bases. This CDR3 spans 11 amino acids. CDR3 loop: CATRRANEQFF. The CDR3 coding sequence is TGTGCCACCAGGCGGGCAAATGAGCAGTTCTTC.

The chain has TRBV5-1 and TRBJ1-4; D is unclear. The CDR3 has 15 residues. The V gene lost 0 bases and the J gene lost 1 base, with 7 bases spanning the gap. Germline loops: CDR1 SGHRS, CDR2 YFSETQ. The CDR3 reads CASSLAGVTNEKLFF. The CDR3 nucleotides read TGCGCCAGCAGCTTGGCTGGGGTAACTAATGAAAAACTGTTTTTT.

The gene calls are TRBV4-1 and TRBJ1-1; tentatively, D is TRBD1 (5 bases). CDR3 size: 16 residues. Trimming removed 1 base from V and 2 bases from J, with 14 bases in between. Germline CDR1 and CDR2: MGHRA and YSYEKL. Written as DNA, the CDR3 is TGCGCCAGCAGCCAAGGAAGGGGCTATCGAAACACTGAAGCTTTCTTT. Its protein is CASSQGRGYRNTEAFF.

This rearrangement joins TRBV28 to TRBJ1-5; D is possibly TRBD1 (6 bases). The CDR3 spans 15 residues. CDR1 and CDR2 (germline): MDHEN, SYDVKM. Deletions cut 4 bases from V and 2 bases from J, with 12 bases between. CDR3 amino acids: CASSSEAGGNQPQHF. CDR3 DNA sequence: TGTGCCAGCAGTTCAGAGGCAGGGGGCAATCAGCCCCAGCATTTT.

The CDR3 region is CASSFGIRNTGELFF. DNA of the CDR3: TGTGCCAGCAGTTTTGGCATTAGGAACACCGGGGAGCTGTTTTTT. The chain is built from TRBV28 and TRBJ2-2; D gene ambiguous. This CDR3 is built from 15 residues. Germline V gives CDR1 MDHEN, CDR2 SYDVKM. V was cut by 3 bases and J by 1 base, with 9 bases left in between.

The chain recombines TRBV24-1 with TRBJ2-1; 7 bases agree with TRBD1. The CDR3 consists of 15 residues. From germline, CDR1 is KGHDR and CDR2 SFDVKD. The J segment lost 4 bases and the V segment lost 4 bases, leaving 6 bases of the junction unmatched. CDR3 sequence reads: CATSDPGTAYNEQFF. The CDR3 DNA reads TGTGCCACCAGTGACCCCGGGACAGCTTACAATGAGCAGTTCTTC.

J is TRBJ2-2 and V is TRBV27; D may match TRBD1 or TRBD2 (5 bases each). This CDR3 comprises 14 residues. The ends were cut back, 3 bases at V and 4 bases at J, with 9 bases in the middle. The germline V gene has CDR1 MNHEY and CDR2 SMNVEV (reference sequence). Here the CDR3 reads CASSFGAATGELFF. The CDR3 DNA sequence: TGTGCCAGCAGTTTCGGGGCGGCCACCGGGGAGCTGTTTTTT.

The gene calls are TRBV9 and TRBJ2-2; the match to TRBD2 covers 8 bases. V trimming: 4 bases; J trimming: 1 base; junction bases outside the gene matches: 9. This CDR3 contains 17 residues. Germline V gene data show CDR1 as SGDLS and CDR2 as YYNGEE. The CDR3 bases are TGTGCCAGCAGCCCCGCACTAGCGGAGGTGAACACCGGGGAGCTGTTTTTT. This encodes CASSPALAEVNTGELFF.

This chain joins TRBV9 and TRBJ1-6; 8 bases agree with TRBD1. Germline V gives CDR1 SGDLS, CDR2 YYNGEE. The CDR3 is 17 residues long. With V trimmed by 0 bases and J by 8 bases, 10 bases remained unmatched. The CDR3 region is CASSVGLQGASDSPLHF. In DNA form, the CDR3 reads TGTGCCAGCAGCGTAGGTCTGCAGGGGGCGTCTGATTCACCCCTCCACTTT.